This T cell receptor (beta chain) emerged from a study of shared clonotypes between healthy human individuals. Study-level information: Three plates were used per donor for CD4 naive, three for CD4 memory, two for CD8 naive and one for CD8 memory.

The table came from immunoSEQ multiplex PCR; TCRdb's copy has only in-frame clones and leaves some out. This repertoire shows about 2.1 million clones, 93% found once; its top ten account for under 2%. The CDR3 has 14 amino acids. CDR1 and CDR2 from the germline V gene are SGHAT and FQDESV (reference sequence). Trimming took off 4 bases at V and 3 bases at J, with 11 bases between the two ends. Terminally differentiated effector memory CD45RA+ cells were excluded by CCR7 positive selection of CD45RO-negative cells. Sample: naive CD8+ T cells from PBMCs. V and J are TRBV11-1 and TRBJ2-3; TRBD2 is a possible D gene (6 bases). The sequence came from a man aged 18 to 30 in good health. Some clones in this sample may be carry-over from other donors' samples. Here the CDR3 reads CASSWGGGTDTQYF. Here the CDR3 DNA reads TGTGCCAGCAGCTGGGGAGGTGGTACAGATACGCAGTATTTT.